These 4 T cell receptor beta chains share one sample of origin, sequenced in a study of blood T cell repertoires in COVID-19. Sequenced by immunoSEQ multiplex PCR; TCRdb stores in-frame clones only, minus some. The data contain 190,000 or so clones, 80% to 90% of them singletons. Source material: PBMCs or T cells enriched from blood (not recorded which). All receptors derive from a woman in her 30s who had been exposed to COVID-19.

The chain's CDR3 is CASSISPPAGGNEQFF. The DNA of the CDR3 is TGTGCCAGTAGTATTTCCCCCCCTGCAGGGGGTAATGAGCAGTTCTTC. The chain joins TRBV19 to TRBJ2-1, with 7 bases lining up with TRBD1. Trimming cost V 3 bases and J 7 bases; bases outside gene matches: 12. The CDR3 runs to 16 residues. CDR1 is LNHDA, CDR2 SQIVND, per germline (reference sequence).

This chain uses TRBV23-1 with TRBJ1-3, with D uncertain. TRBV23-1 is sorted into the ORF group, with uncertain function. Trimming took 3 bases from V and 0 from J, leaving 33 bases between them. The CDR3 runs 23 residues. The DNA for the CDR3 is TGCGCCAGCAGTCACACCCGTGGGAGGACCCAACATACCGAAGCTCTCTCTGGAAACACCATATATTTT. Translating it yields CASSHTRGRTQHTEALSGNTIYF.

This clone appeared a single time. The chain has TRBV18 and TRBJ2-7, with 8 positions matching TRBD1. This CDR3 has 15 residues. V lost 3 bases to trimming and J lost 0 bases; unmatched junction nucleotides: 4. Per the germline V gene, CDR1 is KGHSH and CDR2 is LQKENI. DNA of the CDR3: TGTGCCAGCTCACCGAGAGGACAGGGCTCCTACGAGCAGTACTTC. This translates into CASSPRGQGSYEQYF.

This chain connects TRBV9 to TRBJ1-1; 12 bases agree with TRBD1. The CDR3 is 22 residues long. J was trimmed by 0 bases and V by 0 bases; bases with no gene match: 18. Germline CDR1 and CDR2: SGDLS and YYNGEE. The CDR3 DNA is TGTGCCAGCAGCGTAGGTGTCGCAGTCGTGGGACAGGGGGCAAGAATGAACACTGAAGCTTTCTTT. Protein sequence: CASSVGVAVVGQGARMNTEAFF.